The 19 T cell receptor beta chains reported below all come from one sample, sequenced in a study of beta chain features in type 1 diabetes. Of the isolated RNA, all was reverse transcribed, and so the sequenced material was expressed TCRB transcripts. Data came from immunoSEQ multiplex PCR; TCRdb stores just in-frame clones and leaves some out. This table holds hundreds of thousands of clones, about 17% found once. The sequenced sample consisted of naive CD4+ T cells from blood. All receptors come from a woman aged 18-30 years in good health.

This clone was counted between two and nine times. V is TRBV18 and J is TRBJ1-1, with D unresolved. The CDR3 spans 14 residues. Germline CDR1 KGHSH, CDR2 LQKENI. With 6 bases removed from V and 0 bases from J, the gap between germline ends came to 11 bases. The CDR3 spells CASSTALMNTEAFF. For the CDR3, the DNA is TGTGCCAGCTCCACGGCCTTAATGAACACTGAAGCTTTCTTT.

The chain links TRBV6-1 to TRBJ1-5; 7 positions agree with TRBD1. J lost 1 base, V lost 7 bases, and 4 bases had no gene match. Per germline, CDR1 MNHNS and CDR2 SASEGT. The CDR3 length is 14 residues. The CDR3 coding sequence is TGTGCCAGCACCCGGACAGGAAGCAATCAGCCCCAGCATTTT. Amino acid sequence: CASTRTGSNQPQHF.

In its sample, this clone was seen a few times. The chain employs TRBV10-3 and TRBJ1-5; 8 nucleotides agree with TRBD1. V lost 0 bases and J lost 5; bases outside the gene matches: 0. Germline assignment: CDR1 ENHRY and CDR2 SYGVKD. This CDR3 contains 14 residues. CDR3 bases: TGTGCCATCAGTGAGTCGGACAGGGATCAGCCCCAGCATTTT. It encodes CAISESDRDQPQHF.

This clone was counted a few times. For the CDR3, the DNA is TGTGCCAGCAGCATCAGGGGCGGTGAGCAGTTCTTC. It is translated as CASSIRGGEQFF. The J gene is TRBJ2-1, the V gene TRBV9, with a possible D match to TRBD1 (6 bases). This CDR3 is built from 12 residues. The germline CDR1 and CDR2 sequences are SGDLS and YYNGEE. V was clipped by 4 bases and J by 9 bases, with 11 bases between them.

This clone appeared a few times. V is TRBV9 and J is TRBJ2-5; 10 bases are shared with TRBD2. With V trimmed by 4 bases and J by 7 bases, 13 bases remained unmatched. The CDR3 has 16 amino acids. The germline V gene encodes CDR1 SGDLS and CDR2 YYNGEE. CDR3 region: CASSPSAILAGRTQYF. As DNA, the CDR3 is TGTGCCAGCAGCCCCTCCGCAATACTAGCGGGACGGACCCAGTACTTC.

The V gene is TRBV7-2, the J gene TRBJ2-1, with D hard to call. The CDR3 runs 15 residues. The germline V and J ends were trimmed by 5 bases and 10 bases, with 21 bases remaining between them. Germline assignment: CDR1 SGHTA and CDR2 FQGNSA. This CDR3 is CASSKHSGPYTEQFF. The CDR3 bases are TGTGCCAGCAGCAAACACTCCGGGCCCTACACGGAGCAGTTCTTC.

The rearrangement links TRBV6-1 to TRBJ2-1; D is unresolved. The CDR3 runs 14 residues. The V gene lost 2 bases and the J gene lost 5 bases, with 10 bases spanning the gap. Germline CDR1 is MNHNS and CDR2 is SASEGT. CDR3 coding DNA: TGTGCCAGCAGTGAAATCTGGGAAGACAATGAGCAGTTCTTC. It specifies CASSEIWEDNEQFF.

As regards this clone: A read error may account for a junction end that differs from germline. The CDR3 protein is CASSQGQSIDTQYF. The CDR3 nucleotides read TGCGCCAGCAGCCAGGGACAGAGCATAGATACGCAGTATTTT. This sequence joins TRBV4-3 and TRBJ2-3; 7 nucleotides agree with TRBD1. Germline CDR1 and CDR2: LGHNA and YSLEER. This CDR3 has 14 amino acids.

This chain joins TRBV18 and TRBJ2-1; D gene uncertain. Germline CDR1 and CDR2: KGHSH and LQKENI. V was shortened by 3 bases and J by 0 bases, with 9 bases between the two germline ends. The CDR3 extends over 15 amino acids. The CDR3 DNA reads TGTGCCAGCTCACCTGGGTTCGGCTCCTACAATGAGCAGTTCTTC. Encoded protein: CASSPGFGSYNEQFF.

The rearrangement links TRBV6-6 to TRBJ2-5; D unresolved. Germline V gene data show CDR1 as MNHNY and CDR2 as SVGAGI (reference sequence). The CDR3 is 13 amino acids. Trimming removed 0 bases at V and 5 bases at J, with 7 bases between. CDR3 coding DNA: TGTGCCAGCAGTTACTCGGTAATGGAGACCCAGTACTTC. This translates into CASSYSVMETQYF.

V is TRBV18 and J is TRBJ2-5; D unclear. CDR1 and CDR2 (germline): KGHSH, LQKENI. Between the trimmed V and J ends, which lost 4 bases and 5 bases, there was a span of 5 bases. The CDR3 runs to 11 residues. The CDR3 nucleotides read TGTGCCAGCTCACAAGACGAGACCCAGTACTTC. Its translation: CASSQDETQYF. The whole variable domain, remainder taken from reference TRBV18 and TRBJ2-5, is NAGVMQNPRHLVRRRGQEARLRCSPMKGHSHVYWYRQLPEEGLKFMVYLQKENIIDESGMPKERFSAEFPKEGPSILRIQQVVRGDSAAYFCASSQDETQYFGPGTRLLVL.

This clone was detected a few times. Here the CDR3 DNA reads TGTGCCAGCAGCAAATGGACAGGTAACAATGAGCAGTTCTTC. Its translation: CASSKWTGNNEQFF. The rearrangement links TRBV21-1 to TRBJ2-1; the table's D call, TRBD1, has no DNA check behind it. TRBV21-1 is listed as a pseudogene. The CDR3 runs 14 residues.

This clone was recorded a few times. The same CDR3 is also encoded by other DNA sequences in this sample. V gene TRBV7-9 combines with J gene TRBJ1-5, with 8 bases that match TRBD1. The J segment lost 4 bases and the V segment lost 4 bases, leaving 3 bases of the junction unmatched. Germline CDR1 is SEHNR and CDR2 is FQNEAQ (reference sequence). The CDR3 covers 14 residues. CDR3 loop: CASSSDRGNQPQHF. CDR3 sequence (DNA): TGTGCCAGCAGCTCAGACAGGGGTAATCAGCCCCAGCATTTT.

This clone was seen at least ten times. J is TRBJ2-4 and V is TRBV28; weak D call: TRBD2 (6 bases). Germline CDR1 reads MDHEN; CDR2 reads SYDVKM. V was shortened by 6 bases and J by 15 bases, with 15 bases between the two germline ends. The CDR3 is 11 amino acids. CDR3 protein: CASSQAGTRYF. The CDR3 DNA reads TGTGCCAGCAGCCAGGCCGGGACTCGGTACTTC.

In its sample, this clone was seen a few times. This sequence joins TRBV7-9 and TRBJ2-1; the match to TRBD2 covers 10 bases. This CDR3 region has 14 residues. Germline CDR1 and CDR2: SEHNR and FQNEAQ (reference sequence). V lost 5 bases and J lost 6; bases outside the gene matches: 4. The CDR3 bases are TGTGCCAGCAGCGCTAGCGGGAGCCTCAATGAGCAGTTCTTC. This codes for CASSASGSLNEQFF.

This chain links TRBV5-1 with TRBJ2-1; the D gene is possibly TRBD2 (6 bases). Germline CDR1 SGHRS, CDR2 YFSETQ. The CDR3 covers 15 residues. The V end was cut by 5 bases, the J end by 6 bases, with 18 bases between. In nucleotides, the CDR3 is TGCGCCAGCAGGAAGGGGTCTAGCGAGACCAATGAGCAGTTCTTC. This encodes CASRKGSSETNEQFF.

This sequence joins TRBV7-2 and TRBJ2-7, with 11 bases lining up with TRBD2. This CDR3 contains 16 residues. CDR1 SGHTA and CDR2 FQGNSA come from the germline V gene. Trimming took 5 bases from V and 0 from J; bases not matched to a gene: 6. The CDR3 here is CASSPRLAGFSYEQYF. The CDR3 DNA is TGTGCCAGCAGCCCGCGACTAGCGGGGTTCTCCTACGAGCAGTACTTC.

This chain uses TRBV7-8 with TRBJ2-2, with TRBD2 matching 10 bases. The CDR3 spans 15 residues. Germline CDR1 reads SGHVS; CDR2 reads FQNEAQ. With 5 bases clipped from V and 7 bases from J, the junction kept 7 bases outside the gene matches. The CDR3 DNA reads TGTGCCAGCAGCACTAGCGGGACCCCAGTCGGGGAGCTGTTTTTT. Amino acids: CASSTSGTPVGELFF.

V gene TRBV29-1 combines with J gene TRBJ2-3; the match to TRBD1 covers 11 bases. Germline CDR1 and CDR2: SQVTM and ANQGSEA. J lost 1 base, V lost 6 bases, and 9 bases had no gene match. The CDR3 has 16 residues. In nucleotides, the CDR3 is TGCAGCGTGCGGCGAACGGACAGGGGGCGCACAGATACGCAGTATTTT. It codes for CSVRRTDRGRTDTQYF.